Sequencing of this T cell receptor (beta chain) was carried out in a study of PD-1 blockade in classical Hodgkin lymphoma. Time point defined: newly diagnosed, previously untreated cHL patient sample. Negative selection with magnetic separation was used to purify CD4+ T cells from thawed PBMCs. Findings and limits, study-wide: When set against healthy donors, newly diagnosed patients were reported to show lower baseline TCR diversity. With respect to the repertoire differences, their causes, possibly disease activity or prior therapy, remain undefined.

The method was immunoSEQ multiplex PCR; TCRdb's version includes in-frame clones alone and lacks a portion of them. The data hold fewer than 25,000 clones, with about 91% observed a single time. As for this clone: What it binds is unknown.

CDR3 length equals 13 residues. The V gene end was trimmed by 5 bases and the J gene end by 5 bases; junction bases not matched to a gene: 3. Germline V gene sequence: CDR1 LGHNA, CDR2 YNFKEQ. The sequencing sample was made of CD4+ T cells from blood. The source of this sequence is a human donor with classical Hodgkin lymphoma. The chain links TRBV4-2 to TRBJ2-5, with 9 bases lining up with TRBD1. DNA for the CDR3: TGTGCCAGCAGCTCGGGACAGGGCGAGACCCAGTACTTC. Residues: CASSSGQGETQYF.